This T cell receptor (beta chain) was sequenced in a study of vaccination and CD4 T cells after COVID-19. Background on the study: Overlapping peptides of the spike proteins of SARS-CoV-2, HCoV-NL63, HCoV-OC43 and HCoV-229E were used for cell stimulation.

Oncomine TCR Beta short-read sequencing was applied to DNA from cultured CD4+ T cells. Genomic DNA was taken out of cultured CD4+ T cells by extraction. From the PCR reads, TCRdb called clonotypes with MiXCR, one entry per CDR3 protein. Counted here are over 10,000 distinct CDR3 sequences, about 43% occurring once; the ten biggest clones make up almost 9.5%. Treatment noted: roughly ten-day PBMC culture with coronavirus spike peptide pools or control peptides (ViraFEST assay). PBMC cultures, at under 2.5 million cells per well, received about 9.4 IU/ml IL-2 and about 11 ug/ml peptide pools. CDR1 is LGHNA, CDR2 YSLEER, per germline. CDR3 size: 15 residues. V shed 0 bases and J 3 bases; nucleotides not matched to a gene: 3. This clonotype was observed a few times. Its antigen is unknown.

The chain combines TRBV4-3 with TRBJ2-7, with 9 nucleotides matching TRBD2. The sample was CD4+ T cells from blood, cultured in vitro. The receptor was derived from a human donor who had recovered from COVID-19. In DNA, the CDR3 is TGCGCCAGCAGCCAAGAATCGCGGGGGGGCTACGAGCAGTACTTC. The encoded protein is CASSQESRGGYEQYF.